This T cell receptor (beta chain) was recovered during a study of T cell repertoires in cytomegalovirus infection (dated by TCRdb to the late 2010s). Turning to the overall study: The peptide stimulations were aimed at well-studied HLA-B-restricted epitopes as well as recently identified HLA-C-restricted CMV epitopes, whose presentation resists viral immunomodulation. Donor HLA type was relevant to the analysis, because carriage of CMV infection together with the matching HLA type was indicated by public TCR beta signatures. General study outcomes and caveats: In both this cohort and an independent approximately 350-donor cohort, the cumulative frequency of public TCR beta family members distinguished carriers of CMV infection plus the relevant HLA type. The ex vivo response was dominated by HLA-C-restricted CMV-specific TCR beta clonotypes, and the single most frequent clonotype in two of eight donors was supplied by these HLA-C-restricted clonotypes.

The germline V gene yields MNHNS for CDR1 and SASEGT for CDR2. The V end loses 0 bases and the J end loses 12 bases, and a stretch of 15 bases separates them. The CDR3 runs 14 residues from the cysteine to the phenylalanine. This entry keeps only the CDR3 DNA: 42 bases, framed from base 1. TCRdb records Illumina HiSeq 1500 as the sequencer. TCRdb took the public reads, trimmed them with fastp at Q25, ran MiXCR for clone calling and kept in-frame beta chains. Each CDR3 protein gets just one entry, which takes the most common genes and DNA from the rows behind it. The sample table holds 640,000 or so distinct CDR3 sequences, of which about 30% were seen once. The ten largest account for 15% to 20% of the sample. Read against the paper, the sample's treatment or condition label means: in vitro stimulation with specific CMV peptide epitopes to enrich CMV-specific T cells. For this clonotype: What antigen it recognizes has not been identified. It has no much larger one-base neighbor in the sample; base qualities were not kept.

The sample was cultured PBMCs, taken from culture after CMV antigen stimulation. The sequence joins TRBV6-1 to TRBJ2-1; TRBD2 could be the D gene, as 6 bases match. This clonotype was sampled from a human donor in good health (CMV status not recorded). Some clones in this sample may be carry-over from other donors' samples. The nucleotide sequence is TGTGCCAGCAGTGAAGCGGGAGGCCCGAGGAGGCAGTTCTTC. Its translation is CASSEAGGPRRQFF.